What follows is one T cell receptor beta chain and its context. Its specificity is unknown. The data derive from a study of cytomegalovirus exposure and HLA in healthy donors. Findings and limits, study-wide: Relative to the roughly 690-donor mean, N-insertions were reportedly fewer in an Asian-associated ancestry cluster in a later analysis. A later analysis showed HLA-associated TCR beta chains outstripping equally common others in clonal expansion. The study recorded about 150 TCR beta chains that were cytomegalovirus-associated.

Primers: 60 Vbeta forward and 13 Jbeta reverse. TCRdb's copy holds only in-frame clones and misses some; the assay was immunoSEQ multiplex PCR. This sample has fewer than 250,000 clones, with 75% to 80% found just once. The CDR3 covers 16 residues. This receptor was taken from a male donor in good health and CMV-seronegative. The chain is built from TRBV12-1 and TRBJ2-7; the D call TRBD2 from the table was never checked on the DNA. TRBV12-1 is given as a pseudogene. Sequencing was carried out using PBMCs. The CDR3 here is CASSGGGTSGTYEQYF. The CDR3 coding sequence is TGTGCCAGCAGCGGGGGGGGGACTAGCGGGACCTACGAGCAGTACTTC.